The 5 T cell receptor beta chains presented below share a single source sample, sequenced in a study of cytomegalovirus exposure and HLA in healthy donors. The PCR contained 60 Vbeta and 13 Jbeta primers. Clones were read by immunoSEQ multiplex PCR, and TCRdb kept only the in-frame ones, dropping some. This sample has some 150,000 clones; 71% occur once, and the top ten carry more than 2.5%. Sequenced input: PBMCs. The receptors come from a woman under 40 in good health and CMV-seronegative.

V usage is TRBV5-4 and J usage is TRBJ1-4, with D possibly being TRBD1 (5 bases). Germline values: CDR1 SGHNT, CDR2 YYREEE (reference sequence). Trimming removed 5 bases from V and 4 bases from J, with 12 bases in between. This CDR3 has 14 residues. CDR3 in amino acids: CASSTGLDNEKLFF. For the CDR3, the DNA is TGTGCCAGCAGTACAGGACTAGATAATGAAAAACTGTTTTTT.

The chain couples TRBV27 to TRBJ2-1; 12 nucleotides line up with TRBD2. The CDR3 is 18 amino acids. CDR1 and CDR2 from the germline V gene are MNHEY and SMNVEV (reference sequence). V shed 7 bases, J shed 3 bases, and the junction held 13 bases outside the gene matches. The CDR3, as DNA: TGTGCCAGCATCCCCGGACTAGCGGGACCACCGGACTACAATGAGCAGTTCTTC. As protein: CASIPGLAGPPDYNEQFF.

The CDR3 loop reads CASRAGTGGDEQYF. CDR3 in DNA: TGTGCCAGCAGAGCCGGGACAGGGGGCGACGAGCAGTACTTC. This chain links TRBV2 with TRBJ2-7; 12 bases fit TRBD1. Looked up from germline, CDR1 is SNHLY and CDR2 is FYNNEI. J lost 5 bases, V lost 6 bases, and 5 bases had no gene match. CDR3 length: 14 residues.

This clone was observed a handful of times. J is TRBJ2-1 and V is TRBV2; D gene uncertain. In germline, CDR1 is SNHLY, CDR2 FYNNEI. V dropped 2 bases and J dropped 7 bases, with 9 bases sitting between them. This CDR3 spans 13 amino acids. CDR3 protein: CASSEFSQNEQFF. In DNA, the CDR3 is TGTGCCAGCAGTGAATTCTCCCAGAATGAGCAGTTCTTC. The full variable domain, in which reference TRBV2 and TRBJ2-1 provide the parts outside the CDR3, is EPEVTQTPSHQVTQMGQEVILRCVPISNHLYFYWYRQILGQKVEFLVSFYNNEISEKSEIFDDQFSVERPDGSNFTLKIRSTKLEDSAMYFCASSEFSQNEQFFGPGTRLTVL.

The chain uses TRBV7-2 and TRBJ2-2; D is ambiguous. The CDR3 contains 16 residues. V was pared by 4 bases and J by 5 bases, with 17 bases between. Germline V gives CDR1 SGHTA, CDR2 FQGNSA. CDR3 sequence reads: CASSSPGSVRTGELFF. The CDR3 nucleotides are TGTGCCAGCAGCTCCCCCGGCAGCGTCCGAACCGGGGAGCTGTTTTTT. Full variable domain (rest looked up from reference TRBV7-2 and TRBJ2-2): GAGVSQSPSNKVTEKGKDVELRCDPISGHTALYWYRQSLGQGLEFLIYFQGNSAPDKSGLPSDRFSAERTGGSVSTLTIQRTQQEDSAVYLCASSSPGSVRTGELFFGEGSRLTVL.